A selection of T cell receptor beta chains follows, all from one sample in a study of cytomegalovirus exposure and HLA in healthy donors. Sequencing was performed with immunoSEQ multiplex PCR; in TCRdb, only in-frame clones are kept and a portion is missing. The sample records approximately 190,000 clones, around 84% being singletons. The specimen was PBMCs. The receptors were sampled from a man aged 40-50 years in good health and CMV-seropositive. Each CDR3 is given with its conserved first and last residue. Fields, in order: clone size, D gene, J gene, V gene, CDR3 DNA, CDR3 protein. D genes are given only for firm matches. Size values are once, few and many counts, or a class for expanded clones, and some rows have none.

>.|.|TRBJ2-7|TRBV4-1
TGCGCCAGCAGCCAAGACAGGGATAACTACGAGCAGTACTTC
CASSQDRDNYEQYF
>.|.|TRBJ2-7|TRBV4-3
TGCGCCAGCAGCCATACCTCCCAGGGTGACGGTTTCTACGAGCAGTACTTC
CASSHTSQGDGFYEQYF
>once|.|TRBJ1-5|TRBV6-5
TGTGCCAGCAGAGTCGGTACGATTCAGCCCCAGCATTTT
CASRVGTIQPQHF
>few|TRBD1|TRBJ1-1|TRBV5-4
TGTGCCAGCAGCCCCAGACAGGGAATCACTGAAGCTTTCTTT
CASSPRQGITEAFF
>.|TRBD1|TRBJ2-3|TRBV19
TGTGCCAGTAGTATAGGGACAGGATCCACAGATACGCAGTATTTT
CASSIGTGSTDTQYF
>.|.|TRBJ2-6|TRBV2
TGTGCCAGCAGTGCAGGGTCTGGGGCCAACGTCCTGACTTTC
CASSAGSGANVLTF
>.|.|TRBJ2-5|TRBV5-4
TGTGCCAGCAGTCCTGGACTCTTAGAGACCCAGTACTTC
CASSPGLLETQYF
>.|.|TRBJ1-2|TRBV12-5
TGTGCTAGTGGTTTGAGCGGGGGTGGGGGCTACACCTTC
CASGLSGGGGYTF
>.|TRBD2|TRBJ2-1|TRBV7-9
TGTGCCAGCAGGATAAGCGGGAGCTCCTACAATGAGCAGTTCTTC
CASRISGSSYNEQFF
>.|TRBD1|TRBJ2-5|TRBV18
TGTGCCAGCTCACCACCGGGACAGGGGTTGAAGACCCAGTACTTC
CASSPPGQGLKTQYF
>.|.|TRBJ2-1|TRBV11-2
TGTGCCAGCAGCCACAGGGTCCGACAATCCTACAATGAGCAGTTCTTC
CASSHRVRQSYNEQFF
>.|.|TRBJ1-5|TRBV21-1
TGTGCCAGGTGGACAGGGAAGCAGCCCCAGCATTTT
CARWTGKQPQHF
>.|.|TRBJ2-1|TRBV10-3
TGTGCCATCAGTGAAGGAGGGTACGGCTACAATGAGCAGTTCTTC
CAISEGGYGYNEQFF
>.|TRBD1|TRBJ2-3|TRBV5-5
TGTGCCAGCAGCTTGGGGGACAGGGGCCTTCCTGGGACGCAGTATTTT
CASSLGDRGLPGTQYF
>.|TRBD1|TRBJ2-7|TRBV15
TGTGCCACCAGCACGGACAGGGACAGGGGTTACGAGCAGTACTTC
CATSTDRDRGYEQYF
>.|TRBD1|TRBJ2-2|TRBV27
TGTGCCAGCAGTTTGGACAGGATGAACACCGGGGAGCTGTTTTTT
CASSLDRMNTGELFF
>.|TRBD1|TRBJ2-1|TRBV5-1
TGCGCCAGCAGCCTCGGACAGGGAGTGTACAATGAGCAGTTCTTC
CASSLGQGVYNEQFF
>.|TRBD1|TRBJ2-7|TRBV6-1
TGTGCCAGCAGTGAAGAGGGGGCGCGAACGTTCCCTAGGGGCGAGCAGTACTTC
CASSEEGARTFPRGEQYF